Below are 11 T cell receptor beta chains sequenced from a single sample in a study of T cell clonotyping in hematopoietic cell transplantation. Time point in this sample: recipient sample about 28 days before transplant, after cytoreduction. Sequencing used immunoSEQ multiplex PCR; TCRdb keeps in-frame clones, though not all of them. This table has 35,000 to 45,000 clones, 95% appearing once. The sample in question was peripheral blood mononuclear cells, obtained before stem cell transplant. These receptors all stem from a man between 35 and 55 years old with chronic myeloid leukemia. Some clones in this sample may be carry-over from other donors' samples.

The V and J genes are TRBV5-8 and TRBJ2-7, with 8 positions matching TRBD1. CDR1 and CDR2 (germline): SGHTS, YDEGEE. This CDR3 spans 15 amino acids. V was pared by 4 bases and J by 3 bases, with 9 bases of the junction left unmatched. The DNA of the CDR3 is TGTGCCAGCAGCCACAGGGGGGCCTCAAACTACGAGCAGTACTTC. This translates into CASSHRGASNYEQYF.

The rearrangement uses TRBV19 and TRBJ2-5; perhaps TRBD1 as D (7 bases). Between the trimmed V and J ends, which lost 6 bases and 7 bases, there was a span of 18 bases. This CDR3 has 14 residues. The germline CDR1 and CDR2 sequences are LNHDA and SQIVND (reference sequence). CDR3 loop: CASSQTGLRGTQYF. CDR3 nucleotides: TGTGCCAGTAGCCAGACAGGGTTGCGGGGGACCCAGTACTTC.

This chain joins TRBV6-1 and TRBJ2-2; TRBD1 aligns across 10 bases. V was clipped by 8 bases and J by 6 bases; unmatched bases: 9. This CDR3 contains 15 residues. The germline gives CDR1 MNHNS, CDR2 SASEGT. CDR3 loop: CASQTDRGKAGELFF. CDR3 coding DNA: TGTGCCAGCCAAACGGACAGGGGGAAGGCCGGGGAGCTGTTTTTT.

This clone has just one count. The V and J genes are TRBV5-6 and TRBJ1-1, with D tentatively TRBD1 (6 bases). The CDR3 covers 15 residues. CDR1 and CDR2 (germline): SGHDT, YYEEEE. Trimming took 1 base from V and 5 from J, leaving 15 bases between them. In DNA, the CDR3 is TGTGCCAGCAGCTTGTATGGGGGCGAGTGGACTGAAGCTTTCTTT. Amino acid sequence: CASSLYGGEWTEAFF.

The chain links TRBV6-5 to TRBJ2-7, with D possibly matching TRBD1 (5 bases). The CDR3 contains 14 residues. Between the trimmed V and J ends, which lost 0 bases and 7 bases, there was a span of 13 bases. CDR1 and CDR2 (germline): MNHEY, SVGAGI. Written as DNA, the CDR3 is TGTGCCAGCAGTTACTCGTTTAACAGGAGAGAGCAGTACTTC. Its protein is CASSYSFNRREQYF.

V usage is TRBV25-1 and J usage is TRBJ1-4; D is possibly TRBD1 (6 bases). CDR3 length: 14 residues. Germline loops: CDR1 MGHDK, CDR2 SYGVNS. The V and J ends lost 8 bases and 8 bases respectively, with 18 bases between them. The DNA for the CDR3 is TGTGCCAGCCGGGGGTCGGGGGCTGGGGAAAAACTGTTTTTT. This encodes CASRGSGAGEKLFF.

The chain couples TRBV7-2 to TRBJ1-2; D not resolved. CDR3 length: 14 residues. Germline-derived CDR1 and CDR2 are SGHTA and FQGNSA. V was cut by 0 bases and J by 7 bases, with 12 bases left in between. CDR3 sequence reads: CASSLASGNLGYTF. CDR3 in DNA: TGTGCCAGCAGCTTAGCCTCGGGCAACCTTGGCTACACCTTC. Complete variable domain (other parts from reference TRBV7-2 and TRBJ1-2): GAGVSQSPSNKVTEKGKDVELRCDPISGHTALYWYRQSLGQGLEFLIYFQGNSAPDKSGLPSDRFSAERTGGSVSTLTIQRTQQEDSAVYLCASSLASGNLGYTFGSGTRLTVV.

The V gene is TRBV6-5, the J gene TRBJ1-2; possible D gene TRBD1, 5 bases. The CDR3 is 15 residues long. The V end lost 2 bases, the J end lost 2 bases, and 12 bases lay between the germline ends. Germline V CDR1 and CDR2: MNHEY, SVGAGI. The CDR3 nucleotides read TGTGCCAGCAGTTACGGGCAGGGAGGGAACTATGGCTACACCTTC. Its translation is CASSYGQGGNYGYTF.

The chain recombines TRBV11-3 with TRBJ1-1, with a possible D match to TRBD1 (5 bases). Germline lookup yields CDR1 SGHNT and CDR2 YENEEA. The CDR3 spans 13 residues. V was clipped by 1 base and J by 9 bases, with 12 bases between them. CDR3 region: CASSLVTAGKAFF. CDR3 nucleotide sequence: TGTGCCAGCAGCTTAGTTACAGCAGGGAAAGCTTTCTTT.

The chain links TRBV27 to TRBJ1-5, with D possibly being TRBD1 (6 bases). Trimming took 4 bases from V and 7 from J, leaving 11 bases between them. This CDR3 comprises 13 residues. CDR1 is MNHEY and CDR2 is SMNVEV in the germline V gene (reference sequence). Written as DNA, the CDR3 is TGTGCCAGCAGTTCTCGGACAGAGCAGCCCCAGCATTTT. Encoded protein: CASSSRTEQPQHF.

The chain recombines TRBV6-5 with TRBJ1-4; D gene unclear. Germline V gene lookup returns CDR1 MNHEY and CDR2 SVGAGI. This CDR3 is built from 14 residues. V gave up 8 bases and J gave up 7 bases, with 17 bases separating them. The CDR3 protein is CASGRAAIGEKLFF. CDR3 bases: TGTGCCAGCGGGCGAGCTGCAATTGGTGAAAAACTGTTTTTT.